This TCR beta chain was recorded in a study of T-cell memory formation after mild COVID-19. Via MiXCR, TCRdb re-called the 5' RACE reads, giving one row per CDR3 protein. The sample gives fewer than 400,000 distinct CDR3 sequences, 13% of which show up once; 20% to 25% is in the top ten. Trimming took 4 bases from V and 13 from J; bases not matched to a gene: 7. The CDR3 is 13 amino acids. The germline CDR1 and CDR2 sequences are SGHVS and FNYEAQ. Material: PBMCs or a T cell subset sorted from them (not recorded which). This TCR was recovered from a young man who had mild COVID-19 (a few samples of this study predate the infection). Cell type and time point are not known. This chain uses TRBV7-6 with TRBJ1-4; the match to TRBD1 covers 9 bases. CDR3 bases: TGTGCCAGCAGCTCTAGCGGACAGGGGCGACTGTTTTTT. This codes for CASSSSGQGRLFF.